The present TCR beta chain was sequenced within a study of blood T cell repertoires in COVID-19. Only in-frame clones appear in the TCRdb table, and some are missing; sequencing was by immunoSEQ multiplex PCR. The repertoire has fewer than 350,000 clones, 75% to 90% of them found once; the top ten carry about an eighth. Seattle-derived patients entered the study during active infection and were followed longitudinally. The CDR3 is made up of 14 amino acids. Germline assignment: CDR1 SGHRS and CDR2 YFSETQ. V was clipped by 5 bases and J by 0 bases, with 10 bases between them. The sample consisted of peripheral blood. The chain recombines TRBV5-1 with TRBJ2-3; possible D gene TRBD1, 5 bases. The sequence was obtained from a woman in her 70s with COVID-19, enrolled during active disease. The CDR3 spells CASRQAASTDTQYF. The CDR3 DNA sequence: TGCGCCAGCAGACAGGCCGCTAGCACAGATACGCAGTATTTT.